This passage covers 18 T cell receptor beta chains from one sample sequenced in a study of T cell responses to AZD1222 COVID-19 vaccine. TCRdb's copy holds only in-frame clones and misses some; the assay was immunoSEQ multiplex PCR. The sample carries under 200,000 clones, about 90% recorded once. Source: peripheral blood, taken on day 0 of MenACWY control vaccination. The source of these receptors is an adult in good health.

The chain links TRBV28 to TRBJ1-1; D perhaps matches TRBD1 (6 bases). This CDR3 contains 13 residues. The V gene lost 4 bases and the J gene lost 5 bases, with 11 bases spanning the gap. Germline CDR1 and CDR2: MDHEN and SYDVKM. CDR3 sequence (DNA): TGTGCCAGCAGTTCGGGGGGCGGGACTGAAGCTTTCTTT. Amino acids: CASSSGGGTEAFF.

In nucleotides, the CDR3 is TGTGCCAGCATTTCACAGGGAGCGTCTGGAAACACCATATATTTT. Translation gives CASISQGASGNTIYF. The chain carries TRBV5-6 and TRBJ1-3, with D maybe TRBD1 (6 bases). V lost 6 bases, J lost 1 base, and 14 bases lay in between. Germline CDR1 is SGHDT and CDR2 is YYEEEE. This CDR3 is 15 amino acids long. The whole variable domain, filled in from reference TRBV5-6 and TRBJ1-3, reads DAGVTQSPTHLIKTRGQQVTLRCSPKSGHDTVSWYQQALGQGPQFIFQYYEEEERQRGNFPDRFSGHQFPNYSSELNVNALLLGDSALYLCASISQGASGNTIYFGEGSWLTVV.

The J gene is TRBJ1-2, the V gene TRBV23-1, with D unclear. TRBV23-1 is flagged as an ORF with uncertain function. CDR3 length: 14 residues. V was cut by 1 base and J by 3 bases, with 9 bases left in between. The CDR3 DNA sequence: TGCGCCAGCAGTCAATTCGGGGTTCACTATGGCTACACCTTC. It specifies CASSQFGVHYGYTF.

This clone has a single count. The chain joins TRBV30 to TRBJ2-7; 8 bases fit TRBD1. This CDR3 has 14 residues. The germline V gene encodes CDR1 GTSNPN and CDR2 SVGIG (reference sequence). V lost 1 base, J lost 3 bases, and 5 bases stayed unmatched. CDR3 region: CAWSEGQGLYEQYF. For the CDR3, the DNA is TGTGCCTGGAGTGAAGGACAGGGACTCTACGAGCAGTACTTC. Full variable domain (remainder filled in from reference TRBV30 and TRBJ2-7): SQTIHQWPATLVQPVGSPLSLECTVEGTSNPNLYWYRQAAGRGLQLLFYSVGIGQISSEVPQNLSASRPQDRQFILSSKKLLLSDSGFYLCAWSEGQGLYEQYFGPGTRLTVT.

A few counts support this clone. J is TRBJ2-7 and V is TRBV2, with TRBD1 identical over 8 bases. The CDR3 extends over 14 amino acids. Germline V lookup: CDR1 SNHLY, CDR2 FYNNEI. The V gene end was trimmed by 5 bases and the J gene end by 4 bases; junction bases not matched to a gene: 7. CDR3 protein: CASSSGQGAYEQYF. CDR3 nucleotides: TGTGCCAGCAGTTCGGGGCAGGGGGCGTACGAGCAGTACTTC.

V usage is TRBV9 and J usage is TRBJ1-3; tentatively, D is TRBD1 (5 bases). Trimming removed 3 bases at V and 4 bases at J, with 20 bases between. Germline assignment: CDR1 SGDLS and CDR2 YYNGEE. The CDR3 totals 17 residues. The CDR3 reads CASSAGLTGAGGNTIYF. DNA of the CDR3: TGTGCCAGCAGCGCCGGCTTAACCGGGGCCGGAGGAAACACCATATATTTT.

The rearrangement uses TRBV12-3 or TRBV12-4 and TRBJ1-1, with a possible D match to TRBD1 (6 bases). Trimming left V 5 bases short and J 8 bases short, with 15 bases between. The CDR3 contains 13 residues. DNA for the CDR3: TGTGCCAGCAGTCCTACAATCGACAGGGAAGCTTTCTTT. This encodes CASSPTIDREAFF.

This chain links TRBV11-3 with TRBJ2-7, with D perhaps matching TRBD1 (5 bases). V dropped 4 bases and J dropped 7 bases, with 14 bases sitting between them. CDR1 is SGHNT, CDR2 YENEEA, per germline. The CDR3 is 13 amino acids. This CDR3 is CASSSGLIGEQYF. In DNA, the CDR3 is TGTGCCAGCAGCTCAGGGCTTATAGGGGAGCAGTACTTC.

The chain carries TRBV19 and TRBJ2-3; D is uncertain. Germline assignment: CDR1 LNHDA and CDR2 SQIVND (reference sequence). V was clipped by 8 bases and J by 0 bases, with 9 bases between them. This CDR3 region has 13 residues. The CDR3, as DNA: TGTGCCAGTCGACCCTCTAGCACAGATACGCAGTATTTT. Translation gives CASRPSSTDTQYF.

The chain is built from TRBV9 and TRBJ1-5; TRBD1 is a possible D gene (6 bases). In germline, CDR1 is SGDLS, CDR2 YYNGEE. V lost 0 bases to trimming and J lost 3 bases, with 10 bases between them. CDR3 length: 15 residues. CDR3: CASSVAGQVNQPQHF. The CDR3 DNA is TGTGCCAGCAGCGTAGCGGGACAAGTCAATCAGCCCCAGCATTTT.

V is TRBV21-1 and J is TRBJ1-2; the DNA was not compared with TRBD1, the D call given in the table. TRBV21-1 is a listed pseudogene. The length of the CDR3 is 14 residues. The DNA of the CDR3 is TGTGCCAGCAGTGTAAGGGGCAAAAACTATGGCTACACCTTC. This encodes CASSVRGKNYGYTF.

J is TRBJ1-6 and V is TRBV4-1, with 8 positions matching TRBD1. The CDR3 has 15 amino acids. Looked up from germline, CDR1 is MGHRA and CDR2 is YSYEKL. The V gene end was trimmed by 2 bases and the J gene end by 8 bases; junction bases not matched to a gene: 5. The CDR3 sequence: CASSQNRDRYSPLHF. Written as DNA, the CDR3 is TGCGCCAGCAGCCAAAACCGGGACAGGTATTCACCCCTCCACTTT.

Here the CDR3 DNA reads TGTGCCAGCAGTAAACAACCAGGATACGAGCAGTACTTC. Protein: CASSKQPGYEQYF. The J gene is TRBJ2-7, the V gene TRBV27, with D uncertain. Germline V gene lookup returns CDR1 MNHEY and CDR2 SMNVEV (reference sequence). The V end lost 5 bases, the J end lost 4 bases, and 12 bases lay between the germline ends. This CDR3 has 13 amino acids.

The J gene is TRBJ2-2, the V gene TRBV5-4; 10 nucleotides agree with TRBD2. CDR3 length: 14 amino acids. CDR1 and CDR2 from the germline V gene are SGHNT and YYREEE (reference sequence). V dropped 2 bases and J dropped 7; count of bases not matched to a gene: 2. CDR3: CASSFIAGGGELFF. CDR3 DNA sequence: TGTGCCAGCAGCTTCATAGCGGGGGGCGGGGAGCTGTTTTTT.

This clone was counted a single time. The rearrangement links TRBV27 to TRBJ2-3, with unresolved D. CDR3 length: 14 amino acids. Trimming cost V 5 bases and J 8 bases, with 17 bases left between them. The germline gives CDR1 MNHEY, CDR2 SMNVEV (reference sequence). The CDR3 DNA follows: TGTGCCAGCAGTCAGACGGCAGGACCCGCTACGCAGTATTTT. Translation gives CASSQTAGPATQYF.

V and J are TRBV27 and TRBJ2-5, with D perhaps TRBD1 or TRBD2 (6 bases each). Germline V gives CDR1 MNHEY, CDR2 SMNVEV (reference sequence). This CDR3 contains 13 residues. V was clipped by 5 bases and J by 5 bases, with 12 bases between them. The CDR3: CASSTGAWETQYF. As DNA, the CDR3 is TGTGCCAGCAGTACGGGGGCTTGGGAGACCCAGTACTTC.

This clone was seen a few times. CDR3 amino acids: CASSPQGRVGYTF. CDR3 sequence (DNA): TGTGCCAGCAGCCCACAGGGAAGGGTTGGCTACACCTTC. The chain carries TRBV7-9 and TRBJ1-2; weak D call: TRBD1 (6 bases). The CDR3 is 13 residues long. V lost 5 bases, J lost 7 bases, and 14 bases lay in between. From germline, CDR1 is SEHNR and CDR2 FQNEAQ (reference sequence).

This sequence joins TRBV2 and TRBJ1-1; 9 positions match TRBD1. The CDR3 is 15 amino acids. Trimming took 7 bases from V and 2 from J; bases not matched to a gene: 8. Germline CDR1 reads SNHLY; CDR2 reads FYNNEI. In nucleotides, the CDR3 is TGTGCCAGCATCCCCCCGGGACAGGGAAACACTGAAGCTTTCTTT. Translated: CASIPPGQGNTEAFF.